The sequence of this TCR beta chain was determined in a study of cytomegalovirus exposure and HLA in healthy donors. Study-level results: Cytomegalovirus status, reportedly, was diagnosed with high specificity and sensitivity by the classifier. TCR clusters originating in the first cohort tended to co-occur in the approximately 130 validation repertoires, according to a later analysis. Most sequenced TCRs were rare (though some public TCRs occurred in many donors).

About this clone itself: Its antigen is unidentified.

TCRdb keeps only in-frame clones here, not all; method: immunoSEQ multiplex PCR. The sample holds 70,000 to 80,000 clones, approximately 94% seen once. Germline lookup yields CDR1 SGHRS and CDR2 YFSETQ. V lost 3 bases, J lost 3 bases, and 5 bases stayed unmatched. This CDR3 has 14 amino acids. Specimen: PBMCs. This TCR was recovered from a young woman in good health and CMV-seropositive. This chain uses TRBV5-1 with TRBJ2-5; TRBD1 matches 7 bases. The CDR3 loop reads CASSSSGTEETQYF. The CDR3 DNA reads TGCGCCAGCAGCTCCTCCGGGACAGAAGAGACCCAGTACTTC.